This TCR beta chain was identified during a study of blood T cell repertoires in COVID-19. Overall study: The origin of the acute and convalescent COVID-19 samples was the United States, Italy and Spain. T cells, B-cell-depleted T cells, or PBMCs supplied cDNA or gDNA.

Under the authors' procedure: The authors estimated nucleated cell counts from reference gene primer amplification. The assay was immunoSEQ multiplex PCR, and TCRdb's table has in-frame clones only and misses some. That table furnishes V, J and clone size, whereas the DNA furnished D and trimming. The data contain 130,000 or so clones, roughly 80% of them seen just once; the ten biggest clones take up more than 9%. The CDR3 contains 14 residues. The germline V gene has CDR1 MNHEY and CDR2 SVGAGI. After removal of 9 bases from V and 6 bases from J, the junction contained 9 bases not matched to a gene.

Sequences were obtained from peripheral blood. This clonotype originated in a woman aged 60-75 years with acute or convalescent COVID-19. The V and J genes are TRBV6-5 and TRBJ2-7; 12 bases map to TRBD1. This CDR3 reads CASRRGQGAFEQYF. In DNA form, the CDR3 reads TGTGCCAGTCGGCGGGGACAGGGGGCCTTCGAGCAGTACTTC.